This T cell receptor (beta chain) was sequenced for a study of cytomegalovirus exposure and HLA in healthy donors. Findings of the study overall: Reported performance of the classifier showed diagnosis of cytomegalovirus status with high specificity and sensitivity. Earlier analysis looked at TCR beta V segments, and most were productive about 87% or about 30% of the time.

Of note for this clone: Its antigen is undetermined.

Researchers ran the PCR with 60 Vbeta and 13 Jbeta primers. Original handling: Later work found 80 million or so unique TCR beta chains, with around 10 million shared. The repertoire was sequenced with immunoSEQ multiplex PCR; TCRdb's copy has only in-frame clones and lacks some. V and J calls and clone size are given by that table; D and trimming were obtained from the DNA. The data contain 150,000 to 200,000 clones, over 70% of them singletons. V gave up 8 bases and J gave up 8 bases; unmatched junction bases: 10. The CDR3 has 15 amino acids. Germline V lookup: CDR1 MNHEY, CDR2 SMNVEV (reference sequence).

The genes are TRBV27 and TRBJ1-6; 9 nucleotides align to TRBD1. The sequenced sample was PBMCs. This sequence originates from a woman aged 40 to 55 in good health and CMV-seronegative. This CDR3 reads CASSPAGTGHSPLHF. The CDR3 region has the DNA TGTGCCAGCTCCCCAGCGGGGACAGGGCATTCACCCCTCCACTTT.